The 9 T cell receptor beta chains below come from one sample, sequenced in a study of blood T cell repertoires in COVID-19. TCRdb's copy holds only in-frame clones and misses some; the assay was immunoSEQ multiplex PCR. The data show 50,000 to 65,000 clones, 85% to 95% seen once. The sample taken for sequencing was peripheral blood. These receptor sequences come from a man aged 50 to 60 with active COVID-19.

This clone was observed a single time. The CDR3 sequence: CASSPGQGEAEAFF. CDR3 in DNA: TGCGCCAGCAGCCCTGGACAGGGAGAAGCTGAAGCTTTCTTT. V gene TRBV5-1 combines with J gene TRBJ1-1, with TRBD1 matching 8 bases. The V gene's germline CDR1 is SGHRS and CDR2 YFSETQ. The CDR3 is 14 residues long. The J segment lost 6 bases and the V segment lost 4 bases, leaving 8 bases of the junction unmatched.

The chain recombines TRBV18 with TRBJ1-5; D not certain. The ends were cut back, 4 bases at V and 5 bases at J, with 9 bases in the middle. The length of the CDR3 is 13 residues. Germline CDR1 KGHSH, CDR2 LQKENI. The CDR3 DNA reads as TGTGCCAGCTCACGAGAGGTGGATCAGCCCCAGCATTTT. Translating it yields CASSREVDQPQHF.

The rearrangement joins TRBV24-1 to TRBJ2-1; the D gene is possibly TRBD1 (5 bases). The germline V and J ends were trimmed by 0 bases and 3 bases, with 11 bases remaining between them. The CDR3 sequence is 16 residues long. Germline CDR1 is KGHDR and CDR2 is SFDVKD. The CDR3 spells CATSDLPSGRYNEQFF. As DNA, the CDR3 is TGTGCCACCAGTGATTTGCCGTCAGGGCGCTACAATGAGCAGTTCTTC.

V gene TRBV5-5 combines with J gene TRBJ2-1; unclear D gene. The germline CDR1 and CDR2 sequences are SGHKS and YYEKEE (reference sequence). This CDR3 spans 11 amino acids. V lost 4 bases and J 7 bases, leaving 6 bases between the germline ends. CDR3 in amino acids: CASSPRNEQFF. The CDR3 DNA is TGTGCCAGCAGCCCGCGAAATGAGCAGTTCTTC.

V usage is TRBV19 and J usage is TRBJ1-6; unclear D gene. Trimming took off 3 bases at V and 7 bases at J, with 13 bases between the two ends. Per the germline V gene, CDR1 is LNHDA and CDR2 is SQIVND (reference sequence). This CDR3 spans 15 amino acids. The CDR3 DNA reads TGTGCCAGTAGTATTACTTTTACAGCAAATTCACCCCTCCACTTT. Translation gives CASSITFTANSPLHF.

This chain connects TRBV12-5 to TRBJ2-7; D ambiguous. The V end lost 4 bases, the J end lost 3 bases, and 4 bases lay between the germline ends. Germline CDR1 and CDR2: LGHNT and FRNRAP. CDR3 length: 11 residues. The CDR3 coding sequence is TGTGCTAGTGGTTCTAACTACGAGCAGTACTTC. As protein: CASGSNYEQYF.

This clone was detected a few times. The chain recombines TRBV5-8 with TRBJ1-5; D is perhaps TRBD1 (6 bases). The V gene's germline CDR1 is SGHTS and CDR2 YDEGEE. V lost 4 bases and J 1 base, leaving 12 bases between the germline ends. The CDR3 is 15 residues long. The CDR3, as DNA: TGTGCCAGCAGCGTACAGGGTTACAGCAATCAGCCCCAGCATTTT. Protein sequence: CASSVQGYSNQPQHF.

This clone was counted only a few times. The chain has TRBV3-1 (or the pseudogene TRBV3-2) and TRBJ1-5, with D possibly TRBD1 on 5 matching bases. V was clipped by 5 bases and J by 4 bases, with 9 bases between them. The CDR3 is 13 residues long. Germline values: CDR1 LGHDT, CDR2 YNNKEL (reference sequence). The chain's CDR3 is CASSEAGNQPQHF. CDR3 coding DNA: TGTGCCAGCAGCGAAGCAGGGAATCAGCCCCAGCATTTT.

This chain uses TRBV20-1 with TRBJ1-6, with a possible D match to TRBD1 (5 bases). The CDR3 spans 11 residues. Trimming pared 5 bases from V and 12 bases from J, leaving 11 bases between. From germline, CDR1 is DFQATT and CDR2 SNEGSKA (reference sequence). For the CDR3, the DNA is TGCAGTGCTGGGGGGGGAGGACCCCTCCACTTT. Translated, it gives CSAGGGGPLHF.